This passage covers 13 T cell receptor beta chains from one sample sequenced in a study of shared clonotypes between healthy human individuals. Produced via immunoSEQ multiplex PCR; TCRdb's table is partial and in-frame only. Of under 2,500,000 clones listed, 90% to 97% were seen once; the top ten hold roughly 0.13%. The specimen was naive CD4+ T cells sorted from blood. The subset here: CD45RA+ positively selected. The receptors originated from a young man in good health.

The chain is built from TRBV7-8 and TRBJ2-1; 15 nucleotides agree with TRBD2. With 5 bases clipped from V and 6 bases from J, the junction kept 5 bases outside the gene matches. Germline-derived CDR1 and CDR2 are SGHVS and FQNEAQ. This CDR3 is built from 16 residues. CDR3 residues: CASSPRTSGRVNEQFF. CDR3 DNA: TGTGCCAGCAGCCCACGGACTAGCGGGAGGGTCAATGAGCAGTTCTTC.

V is TRBV5-1 and J is TRBJ2-7, with D unresolved. The ends were cut back, 1 base at V and 4 bases at J, with 9 bases in the middle. The CDR3 is 13 amino acids. Germline V gives CDR1 SGHRS, CDR2 YFSETQ. The CDR3 coding sequence is TGCGCCAGCAGCTTGCTTGGGCCATACGAGCAGTACTTC. It is translated as CASSLLGPYEQYF.

The V and J genes are TRBV2 and TRBJ2-7, with 8 nucleotides matching TRBD1. The CDR3 contains 14 residues. Looked up from germline, CDR1 is SNHLY and CDR2 is FYNNEI. Trimming at V came to 3 bases and at J to 2 bases, leaving 3 bases not matched to a gene. CDR3 in DNA: TGTGCCAGCAGTGACAAGGACAGGGCCTACGAGCAGTACTTC. It translates to CASSDKDRAYEQYF.

The rearrangement joins TRBV19 to TRBJ2-1; maybe TRBD2 (6 bases). The CDR3 runs 13 residues. Per germline, CDR1 LNHDA and CDR2 SQIVND (reference sequence). The germline V and J ends were trimmed by 6 bases and 5 bases, with 11 bases remaining between them. CDR3 loop: CASRHIADNEQFF. The CDR3 bases are TGTGCCAGTAGACACATAGCGGACAATGAGCAGTTCTTC.

About this clone: Other DNA sequences in the sample encode the same CDR3. The V call is TRBV7-2, the J call TRBJ1-4, with 7 positions matching TRBD1. The CDR3 length is 16 residues. Unmatched junction bases numbered 6, after V lost 1 base and J lost 4 bases. Germline-derived CDR1 and CDR2 are SGHTA and FQGNSA. Here the CDR3 reads CASSLVSGQINEKLFF. CDR3 in DNA: TGTGCCAGCAGCTTAGTTTCGGGACAGATTAATGAAAAACTGTTTTTT. Looking up the rest from reference TRBV7-2 and TRBJ1-4 gives the full variable domain: GAGVSQSPSNKVTEKGKDVELRCDPISGHTALYWYRQSLGQGLEFLIYFQGNSAPDKSGLPSDRFSAERTGGSVSTLTIQRTQQEDSAVYLCASSLVSGQINEKLFFGSGTQLSVL.

The chain joins TRBV30 to TRBJ2-3; maybe TRBD1 (6 bases). This CDR3 spans 13 amino acids. V gave up 3 bases and J gave up 6 bases, with 13 bases separating them. In germline, CDR1 is GTSNPN, CDR2 SVGIG (reference sequence). The CDR3 DNA follows: TGTGCCTGGAGCCTAAGGACAGCCGATACGCAGTATTTT. Protein sequence: CAWSLRTADTQYF.

This rearrangement joins TRBV10-3 to TRBJ2-7, with 8 positions matching TRBD1. Germline CDR1 is ENHRY and CDR2 is SYGVKD. The CDR3 length is 16 residues. J gave up 2 bases and V 6 bases, and 12 bases lay outside the gene matches. CDR3 sequence: CAIRQGSETGAYEQYF. CDR3 nucleotides: TGTGCCATCAGGCAGGGTTCAGAGACAGGGGCCTACGAGCAGTACTTC.

CDR3 nucleotides: TGTGCCAGCAGCGCGGGACAGGGGTTGGTCGGAGCTTTCTTT. This gives the protein CASSAGQGLVGAFF. The rearrangement uses TRBV5-4 and TRBJ1-1; TRBD1 matches at 10 bases. The length of the CDR3 is 14 residues. CDR1 and CDR2 from the germline V gene are SGHNT and YYREEE (reference sequence). The V gene end was trimmed by 4 bases and the J gene end by 10 bases; junction bases not matched to a gene: 10.

J is TRBJ2-7 and V is TRBV5-1; D gene uncertain. The germline V gene encodes CDR1 SGHRS and CDR2 YFSETQ. V shed 0 bases and J shed 4 bases, with 8 bases lying between them. This CDR3 is built from 13 residues. DNA of the CDR3: TGCGCCAGCAGCTTGGCCTTGGAGTACGAGCAGTACTTC. It specifies CASSLALEYEQYF.

This chain joins TRBV6-6 and TRBJ1-5; 7 bases map to TRBD1. The germline V gene has CDR1 MNHNY and CDR2 SVGAGI (reference sequence). The length of the CDR3 is 15 residues. The V segment lost 1 base and the J segment 7 bases; nucleotides outside the gene matches: 7. The CDR3 coding sequence is TGTGCCAGCAGTTACTTAGACAGGGAGAGACAGCCCCAGCATTTT. This codes for CASSYLDRERQPQHF.

The V and J genes are TRBV18 and TRBJ2-7, with D possibly being TRBD1 (6 bases). V was pared by 2 bases and J by 3 bases, with 8 bases between. Germline-derived CDR1 and CDR2 are KGHSH and LQKENI. The CDR3 has 13 amino acids. The CDR3 nucleotides are TGTGCCAGCTCACCATCAGGGGACTACGAGCAGTACTTC. Its protein product is CASSPSGDYEQYF.

The chain has TRBV19 and TRBJ1-3; a possible D gene is TRBD1 (5 bases). Trimming pared 2 bases from V and 4 bases from J, leaving 12 bases between. Germline V gene lookup returns CDR1 LNHDA and CDR2 SQIVND (reference sequence). The CDR3 covers 15 residues. The CDR3: CASSITGTGGNTIYF. Written as DNA, the CDR3 is TGTGCCAGTAGTATAACCGGGACCGGCGGAAACACCATATATTTT. The full variable domain, in which reference TRBV19 and TRBJ1-3 provide the parts outside the CDR3, is DGGITQSPKYLFRKEGQNVTLSCEQNLNHDAMYWYRQDPGQGLRLIYYSQIVNDFQKGDIAEGYSVSREKKESFPLTVTSAQKNPTAFYLCASSITGTGGNTIYFGEGSWLTVV.

The chain recombines TRBV6-1 with TRBJ2-2, with D possibly being TRBD1 or TRBD2 (6 bases each). The CDR3 has 14 amino acids. Looked up from germline, CDR1 is MNHNS and CDR2 is SASEGT. V was shortened by 6 bases and J by 4 bases, with 12 bases between the two germline ends. CDR3 amino acids: CASRGGSRTGELFF. The CDR3 nucleotides are TGTGCCAGCAGGGGGGGCAGTCGCACCGGGGAGCTGTTTTTT.